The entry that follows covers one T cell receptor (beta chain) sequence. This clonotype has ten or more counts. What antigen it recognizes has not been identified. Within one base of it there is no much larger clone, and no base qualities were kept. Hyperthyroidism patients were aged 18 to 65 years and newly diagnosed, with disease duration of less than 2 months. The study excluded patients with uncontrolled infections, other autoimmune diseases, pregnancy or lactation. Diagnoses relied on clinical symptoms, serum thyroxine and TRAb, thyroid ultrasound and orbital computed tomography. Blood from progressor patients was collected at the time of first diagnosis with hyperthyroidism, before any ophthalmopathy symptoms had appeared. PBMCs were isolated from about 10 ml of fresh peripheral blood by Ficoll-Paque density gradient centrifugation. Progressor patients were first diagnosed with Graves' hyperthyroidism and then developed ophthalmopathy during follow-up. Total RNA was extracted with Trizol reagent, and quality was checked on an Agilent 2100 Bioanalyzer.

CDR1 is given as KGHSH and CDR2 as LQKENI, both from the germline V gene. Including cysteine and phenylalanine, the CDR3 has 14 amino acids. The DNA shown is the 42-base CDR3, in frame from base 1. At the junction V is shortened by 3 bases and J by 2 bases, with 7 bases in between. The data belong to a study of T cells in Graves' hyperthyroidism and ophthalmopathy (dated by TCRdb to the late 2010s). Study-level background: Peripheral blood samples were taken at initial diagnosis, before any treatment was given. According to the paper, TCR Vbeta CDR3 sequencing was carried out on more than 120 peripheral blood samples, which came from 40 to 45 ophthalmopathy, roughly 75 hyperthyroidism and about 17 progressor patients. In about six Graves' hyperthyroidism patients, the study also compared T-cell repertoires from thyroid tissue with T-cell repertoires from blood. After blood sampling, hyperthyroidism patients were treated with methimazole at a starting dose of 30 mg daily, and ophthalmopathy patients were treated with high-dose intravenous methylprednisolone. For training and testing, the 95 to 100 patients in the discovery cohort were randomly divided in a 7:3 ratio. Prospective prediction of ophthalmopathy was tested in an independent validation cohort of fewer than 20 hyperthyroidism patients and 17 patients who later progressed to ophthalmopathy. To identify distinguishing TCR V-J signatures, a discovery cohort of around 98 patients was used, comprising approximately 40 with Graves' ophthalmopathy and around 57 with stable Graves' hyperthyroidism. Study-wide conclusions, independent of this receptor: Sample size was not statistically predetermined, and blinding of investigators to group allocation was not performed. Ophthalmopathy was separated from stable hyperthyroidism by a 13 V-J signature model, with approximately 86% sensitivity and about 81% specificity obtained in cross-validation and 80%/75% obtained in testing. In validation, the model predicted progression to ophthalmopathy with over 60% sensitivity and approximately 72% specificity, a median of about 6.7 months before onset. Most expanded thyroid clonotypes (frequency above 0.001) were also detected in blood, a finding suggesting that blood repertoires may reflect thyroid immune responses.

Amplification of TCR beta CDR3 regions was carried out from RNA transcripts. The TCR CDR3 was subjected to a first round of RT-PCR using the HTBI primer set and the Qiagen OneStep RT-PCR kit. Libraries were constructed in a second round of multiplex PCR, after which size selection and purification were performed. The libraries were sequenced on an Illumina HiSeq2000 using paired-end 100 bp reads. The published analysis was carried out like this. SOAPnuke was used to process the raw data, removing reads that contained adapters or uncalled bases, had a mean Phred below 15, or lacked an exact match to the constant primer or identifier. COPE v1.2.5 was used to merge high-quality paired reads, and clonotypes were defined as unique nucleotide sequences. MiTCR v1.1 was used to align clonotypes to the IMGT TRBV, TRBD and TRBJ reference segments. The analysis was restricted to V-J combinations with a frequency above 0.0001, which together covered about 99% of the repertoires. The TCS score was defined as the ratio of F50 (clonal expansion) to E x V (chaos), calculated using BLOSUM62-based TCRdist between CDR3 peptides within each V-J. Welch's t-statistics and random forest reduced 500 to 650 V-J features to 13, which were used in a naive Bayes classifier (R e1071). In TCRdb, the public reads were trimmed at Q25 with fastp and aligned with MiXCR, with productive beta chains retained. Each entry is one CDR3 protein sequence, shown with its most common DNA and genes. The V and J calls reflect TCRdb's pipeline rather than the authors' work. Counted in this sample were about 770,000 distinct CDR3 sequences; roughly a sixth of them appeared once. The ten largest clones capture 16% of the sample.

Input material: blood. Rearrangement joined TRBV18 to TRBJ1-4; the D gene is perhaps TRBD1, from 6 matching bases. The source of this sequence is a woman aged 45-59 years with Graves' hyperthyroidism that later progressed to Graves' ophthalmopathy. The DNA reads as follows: TGTGCCAGCTCACCGGGGGGCACTAATGAAAAACTGTTTTTT. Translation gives CASSPGGTNEKLFF.